The present T cell receptor (beta chain) was sequenced within a study of T cells in Graves' hyperthyroidism and ophthalmopathy. This clonotype was observed at least ten times. Using RNA transcripts as the source, TCR beta CDR3 regions were amplified. Using the HTBI primer set, a first-round RT-PCR was run on the TCR CDR3. TCRdb used MiXCR to reprocess the multiplex PCR reads, holding one entry per CDR3 protein. The sample holds hundreds of thousands of distinct CDR3 sequences, approximately 15% seen once. CDR3 length equals 15 residues. V gave up 5 bases and J gave up 3 bases; unmatched junction bases: 8. Germline loops: CDR1 SNHLY, CDR2 FYNNEI.

Sequencing used blood. This TCR derives from a woman between 18 and 30 years old with Graves' hyperthyroidism. The J gene is TRBJ2-3, the V gene TRBV2, with TRBD1 matching 7 bases. CDR3 sequence: CASSRPGGLTDTQYF. The CDR3 DNA is TGTGCCAGCAGTCGACCAGGGGGTTTGACAGATACGCAGTATTTT.